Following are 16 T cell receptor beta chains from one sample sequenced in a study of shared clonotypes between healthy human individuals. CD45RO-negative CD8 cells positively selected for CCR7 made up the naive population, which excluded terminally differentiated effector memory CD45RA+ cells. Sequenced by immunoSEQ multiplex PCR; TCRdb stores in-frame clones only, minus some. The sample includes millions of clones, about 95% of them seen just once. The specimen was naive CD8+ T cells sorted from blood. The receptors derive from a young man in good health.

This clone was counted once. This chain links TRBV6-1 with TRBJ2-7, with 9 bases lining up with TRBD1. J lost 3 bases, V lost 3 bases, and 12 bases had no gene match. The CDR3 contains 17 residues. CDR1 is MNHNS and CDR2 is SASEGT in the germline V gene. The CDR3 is CASSEIVQGAIGYEQYF. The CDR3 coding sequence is TGTGCCAGCAGTGAGATAGTACAGGGGGCGATCGGCTACGAGCAGTACTTC.

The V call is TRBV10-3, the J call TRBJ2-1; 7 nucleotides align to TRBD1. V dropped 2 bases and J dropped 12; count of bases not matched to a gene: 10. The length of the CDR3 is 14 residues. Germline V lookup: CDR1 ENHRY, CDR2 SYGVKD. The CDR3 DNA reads TGTGCCATCAGTGAGGAAAATCAGGGACAGCGGCAGTTCTTC. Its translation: CAISEENQGQRQFF.

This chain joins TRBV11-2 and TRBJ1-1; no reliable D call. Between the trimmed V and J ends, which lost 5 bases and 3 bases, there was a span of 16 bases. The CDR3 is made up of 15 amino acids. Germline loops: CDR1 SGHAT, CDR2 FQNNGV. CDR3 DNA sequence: TGTGCCAGCAGCATCCCCCGAGGTGGGGACACTGAAGCTTTCTTT. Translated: CASSIPRGGDTEAFF.

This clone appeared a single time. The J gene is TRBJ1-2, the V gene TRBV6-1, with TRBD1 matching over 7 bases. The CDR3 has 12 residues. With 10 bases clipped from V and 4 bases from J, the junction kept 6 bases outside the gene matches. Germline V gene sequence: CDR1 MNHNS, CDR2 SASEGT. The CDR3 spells CATRPGGYGYTF. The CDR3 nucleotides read TGTGCCACCCGACCAGGGGGCTATGGCTACACCTTC.

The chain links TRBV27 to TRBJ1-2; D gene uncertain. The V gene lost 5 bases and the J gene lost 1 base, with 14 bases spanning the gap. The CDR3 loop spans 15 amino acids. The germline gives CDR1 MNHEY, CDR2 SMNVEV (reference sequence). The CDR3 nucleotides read TGTGCCAGCAGTCCTGACGGAGCCTTTAACTATGGCTACACCTTC. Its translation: CASSPDGAFNYGYTF.

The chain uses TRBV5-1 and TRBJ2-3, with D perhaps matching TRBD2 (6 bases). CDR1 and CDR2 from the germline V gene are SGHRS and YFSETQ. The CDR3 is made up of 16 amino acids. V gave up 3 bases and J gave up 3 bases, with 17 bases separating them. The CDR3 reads CASSYRAPGGTDTQYF. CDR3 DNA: TGCGCCAGCAGCTATCGGGCCCCCGGGGGTACAGATACGCAGTATTTT.

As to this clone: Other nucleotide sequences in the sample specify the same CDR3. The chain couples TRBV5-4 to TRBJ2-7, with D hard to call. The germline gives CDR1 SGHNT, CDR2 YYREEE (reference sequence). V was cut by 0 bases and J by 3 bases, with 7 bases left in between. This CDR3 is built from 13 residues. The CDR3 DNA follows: TGTGCCAGCAGCTTGGGCCCTGACTACGAGCAGTACTTC. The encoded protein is CASSLGPDYEQYF.

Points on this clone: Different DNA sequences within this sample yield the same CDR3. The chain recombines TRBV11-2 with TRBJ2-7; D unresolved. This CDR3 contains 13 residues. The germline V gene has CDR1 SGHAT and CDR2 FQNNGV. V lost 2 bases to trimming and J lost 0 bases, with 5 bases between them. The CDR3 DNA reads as TGTGCCAGCAGCTTAAGTCCCTCCTACGAGCAGTACTTC. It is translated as CASSLSPSYEQYF.

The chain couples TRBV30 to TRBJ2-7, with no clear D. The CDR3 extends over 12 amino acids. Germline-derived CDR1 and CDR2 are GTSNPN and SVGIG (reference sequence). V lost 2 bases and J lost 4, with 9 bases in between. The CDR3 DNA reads TGTGCCTGGAGTATTATAGCTTACGAGCAGTACTTC. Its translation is CAWSIIAYEQYF.

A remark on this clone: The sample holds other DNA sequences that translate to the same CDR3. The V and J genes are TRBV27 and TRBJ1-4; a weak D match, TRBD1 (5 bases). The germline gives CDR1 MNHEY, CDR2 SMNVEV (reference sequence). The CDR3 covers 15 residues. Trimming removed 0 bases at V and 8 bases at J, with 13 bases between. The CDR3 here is CASSLSGQGGEKLFF. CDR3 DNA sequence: TGTGCCAGCAGTTTATCGGGGCAGGGTGGGGAAAAACTGTTTTTT.

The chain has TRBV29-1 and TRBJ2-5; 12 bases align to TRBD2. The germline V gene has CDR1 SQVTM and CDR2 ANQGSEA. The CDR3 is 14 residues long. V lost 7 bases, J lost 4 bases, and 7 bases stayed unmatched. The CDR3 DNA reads TGCAGCGCTCCGACTAGCGGGGGTGTAGAGACCCAGTACTTC. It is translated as CSAPTSGGVETQYF.

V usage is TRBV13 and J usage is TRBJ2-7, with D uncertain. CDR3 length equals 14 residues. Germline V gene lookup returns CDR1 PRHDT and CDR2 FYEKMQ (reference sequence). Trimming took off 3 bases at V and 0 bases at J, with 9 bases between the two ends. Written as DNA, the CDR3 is TGTGCCAGCAGCTTTCGTGGGCTCTCCTACGAGCAGTACTTC. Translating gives CASSFRGLSYEQYF. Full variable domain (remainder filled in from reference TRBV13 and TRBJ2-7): AAGVIQSPRHLIKEKRETATLKCYPIPRHDTVYWYQQGPGQDPQFLISFYEKMQSDKGSIPDRFSAQQFSDYHSELNMSSLELGDSALYFCASSFRGLSYEQYFGPGTRLTVT.

The CDR3: CASSFSRGRETQYF. The CDR3 coding sequence is TGTGCCAGCAGTTTTTCCAGGGGTCGAGAGACCCAGTACTTC. The chain recombines TRBV28 with TRBJ2-5, with D perhaps TRBD1 (6 bases). The V end lost 3 bases, the J end lost 4 bases, and 12 bases lay between the germline ends. Germline values: CDR1 MDHEN, CDR2 SYDVKM. The CDR3 totals 14 residues.

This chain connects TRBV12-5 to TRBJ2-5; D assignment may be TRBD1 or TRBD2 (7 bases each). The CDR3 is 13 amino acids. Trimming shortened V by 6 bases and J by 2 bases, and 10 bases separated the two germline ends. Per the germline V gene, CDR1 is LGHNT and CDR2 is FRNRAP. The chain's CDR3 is CASGAGQQETQYF. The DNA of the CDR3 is TGTGCTAGTGGAGCGGGACAGCAAGAGACCCAGTACTTC.

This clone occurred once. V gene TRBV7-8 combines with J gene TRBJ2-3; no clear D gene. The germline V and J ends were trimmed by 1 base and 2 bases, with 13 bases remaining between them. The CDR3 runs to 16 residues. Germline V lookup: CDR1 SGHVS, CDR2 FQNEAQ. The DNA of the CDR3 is TGTGCCAGCAGCTTAGTCCGTGCACCGCTCACAGATACGCAGTATTTT. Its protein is CASSLVRAPLTDTQYF.

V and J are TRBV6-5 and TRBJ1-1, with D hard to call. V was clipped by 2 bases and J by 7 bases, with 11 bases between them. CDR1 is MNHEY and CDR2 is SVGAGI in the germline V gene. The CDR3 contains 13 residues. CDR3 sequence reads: CASSYGEGGEAFF. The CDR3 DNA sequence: TGTGCCAGCAGTTACGGTGAGGGCGGTGAAGCTTTCTTT.